Each of the 24 T cell receptor beta chains below was sequenced from the same sample in a study of cytomegalovirus exposure and HLA in healthy donors. The PCR was carried out with 60 Vbeta primers and 13 Jbeta primers. Method: immunoSEQ multiplex PCR; TCRdb's copy keeps in-frame clones and lacks some. The repertoire holds 120,000 or so clones, with 75% to 90% as singletons. Sequenced material: PBMCs. Receptors were obtained from a female donor in good health and CMV-seropositive.

V and J are TRBV7-2 and TRBJ1-5; 11 bases are a match to TRBD1. V shed 4 bases, J shed 5 bases, and the junction held 4 bases outside the gene matches. Germline loops: CDR1 SGHTA, CDR2 FQGNSA. The CDR3 covers 15 residues. CDR3 coding DNA: TGTGCCAGCAGCTGGACAGGGGGCCGCGATCAGCCCCAGCATTTT. It translates to CASSWTGGRDQPQHF. The whole variable domain, filled in from reference TRBV7-2 and TRBJ1-5, reads GAGVSQSPSNKVTEKGKDVELRCDPISGHTALYWYRQSLGQGLEFLIYFQGNSAPDKSGLPSDRFSAERTGGSVSTLTIQRTQQEDSAVYLCASSWTGGRDQPQHFGDGTRLSIL.

This clone occurred a few times. This chain uses TRBV18 with TRBJ1-1, with D possibly TRBD1 on 5 matching bases. The CDR3 sequence is 14 residues long. Trimming removed 6 bases at V and 6 bases at J, with 17 bases between. From germline, CDR1 is KGHSH and CDR2 LQKENI. The CDR3 DNA follows: TGTGCCAGCTCCCAGGGACCGGGGGACGCTGAAGCTTTCTTT. Its translation is CASSQGPGDAEAFF. The full variable domain, its missing parts supplied by reference TRBV18 and TRBJ1-1, is NAGVMQNPRHLVRRRGQEARLRCSPMKGHSHVYWYRQLPEEGLKFMVYLQKENIIDESGMPKERFSAEFPKEGPSILRIQQVVRGDSAAYFCASSQGPGDAEAFFGQGTRLTVV.

The gene calls are TRBV5-1 and TRBJ2-4, with 11 bases that match TRBD2. Per germline, CDR1 SGHRS and CDR2 YFSETQ. The V segment lost 0 bases and the J segment 14 bases; nucleotides outside the gene matches: 7. This CDR3 has 14 residues. CDR3 bases: TGCGCCAGCAGCTTGGTGGCTAGCGGGGGGCAAAAGTACTTC. This encodes CASSLVASGGQKYF.

The gene calls are TRBV4-3 and TRBJ1-4; D is perhaps TRBD1 (6 bases). CDR1 and CDR2 (germline): LGHNA, YSLEER. The length of the CDR3 is 15 residues. Trimming cost V 0 bases and J 5 bases, with 10 bases left between them. The CDR3 sequence is CASSQEGGTNEKLFF. In DNA form, the CDR3 reads TGCGCCAGCAGCCAAGAAGGGGGAACCAATGAAAAACTGTTTTTT.

This chain links TRBV7-3 with TRBJ1-2; D is unresolved. The germline V gene encodes CDR1 SGHTA and CDR2 FQGTGA. The CDR3 covers 14 residues. V lost 4 bases and J lost 4, with 13 bases in between. For the CDR3, the DNA is TGTGCCAGCAGCTCTGGTGTGTCGAGCTATGGCTACACCTTC. Translated, it gives CASSSGVSSYGYTF.

The rearrangement links TRBV7-8 to TRBJ2-7; 7 bases line up with TRBD1. The CDR3 spans 13 residues. The V and J ends lost 1 base and 7 bases, in that order; junction bases with no gene match: 4. The germline V gene encodes CDR1 SGHVS and CDR2 FQNEAQ. The CDR3 spells CASSLDRGREQYF. CDR3 DNA sequence: TGTGCCAGCAGCTTAGACAGGGGTCGAGAGCAGTACTTC.

This clone was recorded once. The chain has TRBV30 and TRBJ1-5; no definite D call. CDR1 and CDR2 (germline): GTSNPN, SVGIG (reference sequence). This CDR3 is built from 13 residues. Trimming removed 3 bases at V and 6 bases at J, with 12 bases between. CDR3 region: CAWSAQDSQPQHF. The CDR3, as DNA: TGTGCCTGGAGCGCCCAAGACTCTCAGCCCCAGCATTTT. Looking up the rest from reference TRBV30 and TRBJ1-5 gives the full variable domain: SQTIHQWPATLVQPVGSPLSLECTVEGTSNPNLYWYRQAAGRGLQLLFYSVGIGQISSEVPQNLSASRPQDRQFILSSKKLLLSDSGFYLCAWSAQDSQPQHFGDGTRLSIL.

V gene TRBV7-6 combines with J gene TRBJ2-1; a possible D gene is TRBD1 (5 bases). This CDR3 region has 15 residues. Germline CDR1 SGHVS, CDR2 FNYEAQ. The V and J ends lost 5 bases and 8 bases respectively, with 19 bases between them. The CDR3 reads CASSLRVGRNDEQFF. Here the CDR3 DNA reads TGTGCCAGCAGCCTCCGTGTGGGGCGCAACGATGAGCAGTTCTTC.

V usage is TRBV20-1 and J usage is TRBJ2-1; D not certain. Germline V lookup: CDR1 DFQATT, CDR2 SNEGSKA (reference sequence). V lost 5 bases, J lost 3 bases, and 5 bases lay in between. The CDR3 has 11 residues. CDR3 nucleotides: TGCAGTGCTCGCGGCTACAATGAGCAGTTCTTC. This translates into CSARGYNEQFF.

This clone turned up a few times. V and J are TRBV2 and TRBJ1-5, with 7 positions matching TRBD1. The CDR3 runs to 14 residues. Germline CDR1 reads SNHLY; CDR2 reads FYNNEI. With V trimmed by 8 bases and J by 0 bases, 4 bases remained unmatched. The CDR3 protein is CASGQVDSNQPQHF. For the CDR3, the DNA is TGTGCCAGCGGACAGGTTGATAGCAATCAGCCCCAGCATTTT.

This sequence joins TRBV28 and TRBJ1-2, with D possibly being TRBD1 (6 bases). Germline loops: CDR1 MDHEN, CDR2 SYDVKM. CDR3 length: 13 amino acids. V was trimmed by 5 bases and J by 7 bases, leaving 14 bases between them. CDR3 protein: CASSAQGRSGYTF. The CDR3 DNA reads TGTGCCAGCAGTGCCCAGGGGCGGAGTGGCTACACCTTC.

The rearrangement uses TRBV9 and TRBJ1-5; D possibly corresponds to TRBD1 (6 bases). This CDR3 has 15 residues. Trimming cost V 4 bases and J 0 bases, with 11 bases left between them. Germline V gene data show CDR1 as SGDLS and CDR2 as YYNGEE. The CDR3 loop reads CASSPTGYSNQPQHF. For the CDR3, the DNA is TGTGCCAGCAGCCCGACAGGCTATAGCAATCAGCCCCAGCATTTT.

This clone was detected once. This sequence joins TRBV30 and TRBJ1-6; no clear D. Trimming cost V 4 bases and J 8 bases, with 12 bases left between them. Per the germline V gene, CDR1 is GTSNPN and CDR2 is SVGIG (reference sequence). The CDR3 contains 13 residues. In DNA form, the CDR3 reads TGTGCCTGGACCTCGGGTTCGGATTCACCCCTCCACTTT. Protein: CAWTSGSDSPLHF. The full variable domain, in which reference TRBV30 and TRBJ1-6 provide the parts outside the CDR3, is SQTIHQWPATLVQPVGSPLSLECTVEGTSNPNLYWYRQAAGRGLQLLFYSVGIGQISSEVPQNLSASRPQDRQFILSSKKLLLSDSGFYLCAWTSGSDSPLHFGNGTRLTVT.

This rearrangement joins TRBV7-7 to TRBJ2-3; D uncertain. Deletions cut 8 bases from V and 0 bases from J, with 18 bases between. Germline CDR1 is SSHAT and CDR2 is FNYEAQ (reference sequence). This CDR3 has 16 amino acids. CDR3 nucleotides: TGTGCCAGCTCCCCCTCCACAGTCCCTAGCACAGATACGCAGTATTTT. Protein: CASSPSTVPSTDTQYF.

The V gene is TRBV28, the J gene TRBJ2-5; possibly TRBD2 for D (5 bases). The V end was cut by 2 bases, the J end by 10 bases, with 17 bases between. The CDR3 loop spans 14 amino acids. Germline loops: CDR1 MDHEN, CDR2 SYDVKM. This chain's CDR3 is CASSLAGVRVFQYF. The CDR3 nucleotides are TGTGCCAGCAGTTTAGCCGGGGTTCGGGTGTTCCAGTACTTC.

This clone was detected only a few times. The chain recombines TRBV2 with TRBJ1-1; D ambiguous. The CDR3 consists of 14 residues. Germline V gene lookup returns CDR1 SNHLY and CDR2 FYNNEI. The V and J ends lost 6 bases and 1 base respectively, with 12 bases between them. This CDR3 reads CASRMESRNTEAFF. The CDR3 DNA is TGTGCCAGCAGAATGGAGAGCCGGAACACTGAAGCTTTCTTT. Variable domain in full (rest from reference TRBV2 and TRBJ1-1): EPEVTQTPSHQVTQMGQEVILRCVPISNHLYFYWYRQILGQKVEFLVSFYNNEISEKSEIFDDQFSVERPDGSNFTLKIRSTKLEDSAMYFCASRMESRNTEAFFGQGTRLTVV.

This clone appeared a few times. This chain links TRBV27 with TRBJ2-1; 10 positions agree with TRBD2. Germline CDR1 MNHEY, CDR2 SMNVEV (reference sequence). This CDR3 has 15 residues. V lost 5 bases, J lost 4 bases, and 5 bases stayed unmatched. The CDR3: CASSLKRGGYNEQFF. Written as DNA, the CDR3 is TGTGCCAGCAGTCTTAAGCGGGGGGGATACAATGAGCAGTTCTTC.

The chain links TRBV19 to TRBJ2-3, with 8 bases matching TRBD2. The CDR3 consists of 15 residues. Germline values: CDR1 LNHDA, CDR2 SQIVND (reference sequence). Unmatched junction bases numbered 5, after V lost 2 bases and J lost 4 bases. CDR3 coding DNA: TGTGCCAGTAGTATATGGACTAGCATCGCAGATACGCAGTATTTT. Its protein product is CASSIWTSIADTQYF.

The chain uses TRBV5-1 and TRBJ2-7, with TRBD1 as a possible D gene (5 bases). The CDR3 has 15 amino acids. Germline CDR1 SGHRS, CDR2 YFSETQ. Between the trimmed V and J ends, which lost 4 bases and 0 bases, there was a span of 14 bases. The DNA of the CDR3 is TGCGCCAGCAGCCCACAAGGGGTTGGCTCCTACGAGCAGTACTTC. Translating it yields CASSPQGVGSYEQYF.

This clone was observed a few times. The V gene is TRBV11-2, the J gene TRBJ1-6; D perhaps matches TRBD1 (5 bases). The CDR3 runs to 13 residues. Germline loops: CDR1 SGHAT, CDR2 FQNNGV. Trimming took 6 bases from V and 8 from J, leaving 11 bases between them. CDR3 coding DNA: TGTGCCAGCAGTTGGTCGGGGGATTCACCCCTCCACTTT. Its translation is CASSWSGDSPLHF.

This rearrangement joins TRBV19 to TRBJ2-2; D is possibly TRBD1 (6 bases). The germline V gene encodes CDR1 LNHDA and CDR2 SQIVND (reference sequence). With 7 bases removed from V and 1 base from J, the gap between germline ends came to 13 bases. The CDR3 totals 15 residues. This CDR3 is CASTLQGLNTGELFF. For the CDR3, the DNA is TGTGCCAGTACCCTACAGGGTTTGAACACCGGGGAGCTGTTTTTT.

The chain combines TRBV19 with TRBJ2-3; 8 bases agree with TRBD2. Trimming removed 5 bases from V and 5 bases from J; junction bases left unmatched: 6. The germline V gene encodes CDR1 LNHDA and CDR2 SQIVND (reference sequence). The CDR3 has 14 residues. The CDR3 loop is CASSQAGAEDTQYF. CDR3 DNA sequence: TGTGCCAGTAGTCAAGCGGGGGCTGAAGATACGCAGTATTTT.

The V call is TRBV7-3, the J call TRBJ1-1; 10 nucleotides align to TRBD1. Germline V CDR1 and CDR2: SGHTA, FQGTGA. The CDR3 totals 17 residues. V shed 2 bases and J 4 bases; nucleotides not matched to a gene: 10. CDR3 DNA: TGTGCCAGCAGCTTAGCCGGGACAGGGGTGGGGGGCACTGAAGCTTTCTTT. Amino acids: CASSLAGTGVGGTEAFF.

This rearrangement joins TRBV5-1 to TRBJ2-3, with TRBD2 matching 11 bases. J lost 2 bases, V lost 3 bases, and 11 bases had no gene match. Per germline, CDR1 SGHRS and CDR2 YFSETQ. This CDR3 is built from 18 residues. CDR3 bases: TGCGCCAGCAGCTCCCCAGAAGGGACTAGCGGATTCACAGATACGCAGTATTTT. It yields the protein CASSSPEGTSGFTDTQYF.